The clone carrying this T cell receptor beta chain appeared a single time. Its antigen is unidentified. The sample belongs to a study of PD-1 blockade in classical Hodgkin lymphoma. Study-level findings and limits: The diversity seen at baseline in complete responders resembled that of newly diagnosed patients.

TCRdb's table, derived via immunoSEQ multiplex PCR, lists solely in-frame clones and lacks some. The profile shows 90,000 to 120,000 clones, roughly nine tenths of them singletons. There are 14 residues in the CDR3. The germline V gene has CDR1 SGHDT and CDR2 YYEEEE. Trimming shortened V by 4 bases and J by 1 base, and 11 bases separated the two germline ends. All the patients suffered relapse after autologous stem cell transplantation, and brentuximab vedotin exposure differed. The sequenced sample was peripheral blood mononuclear cells (PBMCs), obtained before the second cycle of nivolumab. This sequence was found in a human donor with classical Hodgkin lymphoma. The chain couples TRBV5-6 to TRBJ1-1; tentatively, D is TRBD1 (6 bases). The CDR3 loop reads CASSIDRRNTEAFF. The CDR3, as DNA: TGTGCCAGCAGCATAGACAGGAGGAACACTGAAGCTTTCTTT.